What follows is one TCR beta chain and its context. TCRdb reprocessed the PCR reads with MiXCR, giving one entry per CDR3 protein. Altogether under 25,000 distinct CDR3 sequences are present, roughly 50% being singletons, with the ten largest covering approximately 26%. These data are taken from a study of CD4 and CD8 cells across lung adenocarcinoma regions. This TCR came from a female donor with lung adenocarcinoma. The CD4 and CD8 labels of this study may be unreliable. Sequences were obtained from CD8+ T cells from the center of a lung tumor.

CDR3 bases: TGTGCCAGCAGTCGAGACAGGACGCTAAGTTCACCCCTCCACTTT. This sequence encodes CASSRDRTLSSPLHF. This chain uses TRBV6-1 with TRBJ1-6, with D perhaps matching TRBD1 (6 bases). Trimming shortened V by 5 bases and J by 9 bases, and 17 bases separated the two germline ends. CDR1 is MNHNS and CDR2 is SASEGT in the germline V gene. This CDR3 comprises 15 residues.